This T cell receptor (beta chain) stems from a study of blood T cell repertoires in COVID-19. The authors' processing: The assay estimated nucleated cells by amplifying reference gene primers. Here immunoSEQ multiplex PCR was the method, and the copy in TCRdb shows in-frame clones only, minus some. V, J and clone size reflect that table, while D and trimming were determined from the DNA. The repertoire holds around 210,000 clones, 65% to 90% seen once, with approximately 5% in the top ten. This clonotype was sampled from a man aged 45-65 years with COVID-19, enrolled during active disease. The sequenced material came from peripheral blood.

The CDR3: CASSQSTGYVTLHF. The CDR3 bases are TGTGCCAGCAGCCAGTCGACAGGGTACGTTACCCTCCACTTT. The gene calls are TRBV14 and TRBJ1-6, with 7 nucleotides matching TRBD1. In germline, CDR1 is SGHDN, CDR2 FVKESK. The CDR3 length is 14 residues. Trimming cost V 3 bases and J 14 bases; bases outside gene matches: 10.